One TCR beta chain is described in this entry. The target of this receptor is not known. Base qualities are not provided; no much larger clone lies one nucleotide away. This sample stems from a study of blood T cell repertoires in COVID-19 (dated by TCRdb to the early 2020s). For context, the study as a whole: Samples from collaborators originated in the United States, Italy and Spain and spanned both the acute and convalescent phases of COVID-19. The prospective study material was composed of cDNA or gDNA derived from T cells, B-cell-depleted T cells, or PBMCs. Subjects who had been exposed to COVID-19, were actively infected with it, or had recovered from it provided the deeply sampled blood TCRbeta repertoires that made up the dataset. The repertoires were made available in a free public database intended to serve as a resource for research on the immune response to SARS-CoV-2. Samples were obtained from the ongoing ImmuneRACE study (first 160 participants) and from 1,200 or so subjects provided by 6 global collaborators. Sample metadata almost always included a de-identified subject ID, COVID-19 status, age in years and sex. Where available, HLA class I and class II types were taken from metadata supplied by the sample provider and were not determined by assay-based typing. Results the study describes overall, beyond this receptor: The amount of clinical and demographic metadata varied by source and participant and was provided uncurated.

V gives up 3 bases and J gives up 11 bases, and the segment between their germline ends measures 11 bases. The CDR3, cysteine through phenylalanine, is 12 amino acids long. Only the CDR3 part of the read is kept: 36 bases, read in frame from the first base. CDR1 and CDR2 are read off the germline V gene (reference sequence) as LGHDT and YNNKEL. The immunoSEQ Assay, a bias-controlled multiplex PCR, was used to amplify TCRbeta CDR3 regions from genomic DNA. The paper's data handling went like this. The number of nucleated cells in each sample was estimated by amplification of reference gene primers within the assay. Sequence reads were collapsed and filtered to measure the absolute abundance of every unique TCRbeta CDR3 rearrangement. For each sample, productive Simpson clonality was calculated as the square root of Simpson's diversity index across productive rearrangements. This is the immuneACCESS table as TCRdb keeps it, with only in-frame sequences that have V and J called. A part of the clones is gone; compared with another copy, unresolved V genes explain less than half, and the rest is unexplained. D and trimming come from the DNA, and the V and J calls and clone size come from that table. In all, the sample holds 200,000 to 250,000 clones, and over 80% of those were seen once. About 1.3% of the sample rests with the top ten.

At one collaborating source in Seattle, patients were enrolled during active infection and were followed longitudinally through the course of disease. Whole blood was collected in K2EDTA tubes by collaborating institutions according to the institutions' own protocols. For TCRbeta analysis, collaborators shipped samples as frozen whole blood, isolated PBMCs, or DNA extracted from either of those sample types. The sequenced sample was peripheral blood. This receptor was taken from a woman between 25 and 40 years old with COVID-19, enrolled during active disease. The chain links TRBV3-1 (or the pseudogene TRBV3-2) with TRBJ1-5; a tentative D call is TRBD1 (5 bases match). The DNA sequence reads TGTGCCAGCAGCCAGGCAAAAGGGGCCCAGCATTTT. It encodes CASSQAKGAQHF.